This is a list of T cell receptor beta chains from one sample in a study of T cells after yellow fever vaccination. TCRdb re-called the 5' RACE reads through MiXCR, storing one row per CDR3 protein. This table holds hundreds of thousands of distinct CDR3 sequences, less than 15% found once. The specimen comprised PBMCs, sampled on the day of the yellow fever booster vaccination. These receptors were taken from a young man who received the YFV17D yellow fever vaccine. The conserved cysteine and the conserved F or W are not part of the CDR3 here. D genes are given only for firm matches.

CDR3aa: ASSPTSVNSYEQY; d_gene: TRBD2; v_gene: TRBV2; j_gene: TRBJ2-7
CDR3aa: ASSLTGTGVYEQY; d_gene: TRBD1; v_gene: TRBV7-2; j_gene: TRBJ2-7
CDR3aa: ASSLEGGSEQY; d_gene: .; v_gene: TRBV5-1; j_gene: TRBJ2-7
CDR3aa: ASSLRQFTGELF; d_gene: .; v_gene: TRBV27; j_gene: TRBJ2-2
CDR3aa: ASSQDIGGGQF; d_gene: .; v_gene: TRBV14; j_gene: TRBJ2-1
CDR3aa: ASSWQGGRSGSYEQF; d_gene: .; v_gene: TRBV7-8; j_gene: TRBJ2-1
CDR3aa: ASSLRLAGGVYEQY; d_gene: TRBD2; v_gene: TRBV6-2/TRBV6-3; j_gene: TRBJ2-7
CDR3aa: ASSSLVLTGGHQPQH; d_gene: TRBD1; v_gene: TRBV5-5; j_gene: TRBJ1-5
CDR3aa: ASSGGRNQETQY; d_gene: .; v_gene: TRBV5-1; j_gene: TRBJ2-5
CDR3aa: ASKYRGSAEAF; d_gene: TRBD1; v_gene: TRBV19; j_gene: TRBJ1-1
CDR3aa: ASSSGAGDLYHEQF; d_gene: .; v_gene: TRBV6-2/TRBV6-3; j_gene: TRBJ2-1
CDR3aa: ASSQRTSGWSSYNEQF; d_gene: TRBD2; v_gene: TRBV3-1; j_gene: TRBJ2-1
CDR3aa: ASSVASVGSRGEQF; d_gene: .; v_gene: TRBV9; j_gene: TRBJ2-1
CDR3aa: AIRGGTSSYEQY; d_gene: TRBD2; v_gene: TRBV10-3; j_gene: TRBJ2-7
CDR3aa: ASSYSRTYGYT; d_gene: .; v_gene: TRBV6-2/TRBV6-3; j_gene: TRBJ1-2
CDR3aa: ASSPPRTSGTRNEQF; d_gene: TRBD2; v_gene: TRBV18; j_gene: TRBJ2-1
CDR3aa: ASSYNRGGRDTQY; d_gene: .; v_gene: TRBV6-5; j_gene: TRBJ2-3
CDR3aa: AGRGTGSEKLF; d_gene: TRBD1; v_gene: TRBV30; j_gene: TRBJ1-4
CDR3aa: ASSLTQQVRQF; d_gene: .; v_gene: TRBV12-3/TRBV12-4; j_gene: TRBJ2-1
CDR3aa: ASSLEVYNEQF; d_gene: .; v_gene: TRBV5-1; j_gene: TRBJ2-1
CDR3aa: ASSQSGSYFSYEQY; d_gene: TRBD2; v_gene: TRBV4-2; j_gene: TRBJ2-7
CDR3aa: ASSVVGTGNEKLF; d_gene: TRBD1; v_gene: TRBV9; j_gene: TRBJ1-4
CDR3aa: ASSELRGKLF; d_gene: .; v_gene: TRBV7-9; j_gene: TRBJ1-4
CDR3aa: ASSLGIGTVDTDTQY; d_gene: TRBD1; v_gene: TRBV5-1; j_gene: TRBJ2-3
CDR3aa: ASSFMNTGELF; d_gene: .; v_gene: TRBV7-2; j_gene: TRBJ2-2
CDR3aa: ASSEGSYSSDTQY; d_gene: .; v_gene: TRBV27; j_gene: TRBJ2-3
CDR3aa: ASRGSGSSYEQY; d_gene: .; v_gene: TRBV12-3/TRBV12-4; j_gene: TRBJ2-7
CDR3aa: ASSQEIRETQY; d_gene: .; v_gene: TRBV4-3; j_gene: TRBJ2-5
CDR3aa: ASSEGSSYEQY; d_gene: .; v_gene: TRBV10-2; j_gene: TRBJ2-7
CDR3aa: ASSKTGVEGNTIY; d_gene: .; v_gene: TRBV25-1; j_gene: TRBJ1-3
CDR3aa: ASSSASDNANTGELF; d_gene: .; v_gene: TRBV5-4; j_gene: TRBJ2-2
CDR3aa: ASSPETDRITDTQY; d_gene: .; v_gene: TRBV18; j_gene: TRBJ2-3
CDR3aa: ASQTGEGTEAF; d_gene: TRBD1; v_gene: TRBV5-1; j_gene: TRBJ1-1
CDR3aa: ASSYLPSPTLETQY; d_gene: .; v_gene: TRBV6-2/TRBV6-3; j_gene: TRBJ2-5
CDR3aa: AISESGQGRPYNEQF; d_gene: TRBD1; v_gene: TRBV10-3; j_gene: TRBJ2-1
CDR3aa: ASSLGRLTEAF; d_gene: .; v_gene: TRBV28; j_gene: TRBJ1-1
CDR3aa: ASSLGGQGAGQPQH; d_gene: TRBD1; v_gene: TRBV5-4; j_gene: TRBJ1-5
CDR3aa: ASSYRQGPHEQY; d_gene: TRBD1; v_gene: TRBV5-1; j_gene: TRBJ2-7
CDR3aa: ASSYSDRGRPDTQY; d_gene: TRBD1; v_gene: TRBV6-5; j_gene: TRBJ2-3
CDR3aa: ASSLGRQIQETQY; d_gene: .; v_gene: TRBV7-9; j_gene: TRBJ2-5
CDR3aa: ASGDDPPGNEQF; d_gene: .; v_gene: TRBV6-2/TRBV6-3; j_gene: TRBJ2-1